Below, one T cell receptor (beta chain) is given with its context. These data originate in a study of CD8 T cells in Susac syndrome. Negative isolation yielded CD8+ and CD4+ T cells; FACS enriched TEMRA cells. An input of 0.5 to 1 ug of RNA was subjected to reverse transcription using random hexamers. One entry per CDR3 protein results from TCRdb running MiXCR on the immunoSEQ multiplex PCR reads. The table includes about 180,000 distinct CDR3 sequences, about 95% detected once. The CDR3 consists of 13 residues. CDR1 is MDHEN, CDR2 SYDVKM, per germline. V lost 4 bases to trimming and J lost 1 base, with 8 bases between them.

Specimen: CD8+ T cells from PBMCs. The receptor was derived from a human donor with multiple sclerosis. The gene calls are TRBV28 and TRBJ2-7; no definite D call. The CDR3 is CASSSPSSYEQYF. CDR3 DNA: TGTGCCAGCAGTTCCCCCAGTTCCTACGAGCAGTACTTC.